Below, 29 T cell receptor beta chains from the same sample are listed, as sequenced in a study of lymphopenia after photon versus proton radiotherapy. Generated by immunoSEQ multiplex PCR, the TCRdb table keeps only in-frame clones and is missing some. Altogether tens of thousands of clones are present, around 81% being singletons, with the ten largest covering over 20%. This material consisted of peripheral blood, taken from a patient treated with proton-based radiotherapy. These receptors were obtained from a woman in her seventies with pancreatic cancer.

V usage is TRBV28 and J usage is TRBJ2-3; possibly TRBD1 for D (6 bases). The V and J ends lost 5 bases and 7 bases respectively, with 19 bases between them. The CDR3 has 15 residues. Germline CDR1 reads MDHEN; CDR2 reads SYDVKM. CDR3 sequence reads: CASSPATGGSNTQYF. The CDR3 region has the DNA TGTGCCAGCAGTCCCGCGACAGGAGGATCGAATACGCAGTATTTT.

J is TRBJ1-2 and V is TRBV18, with TRBD1 identical over 9 bases. V lost 4 bases, J lost 5 bases, and 5 bases stayed unmatched. There are 14 residues in the CDR3. Germline CDR1 reads KGHSH; CDR2 reads LQKENI. The CDR3 sequence: CASSQDRGGYGYTF. CDR3 bases: TGTGCCAGCTCACAGGACAGGGGCGGATATGGCTACACCTTC.

The CDR3 DNA is TGTGCCAGCAGTGACCTACGGGATTATACGCAGTATTTT. Protein product: CASSDLRDYTQYF. The chain is built from TRBV6-1 and TRBJ2-3; the D gene is possibly TRBD2 (5 bases). The V end lost 3 bases, the J end lost 7 bases, and 11 bases lay between the germline ends. Germline V gene lookup returns CDR1 MNHNS and CDR2 SASEGT. The CDR3 runs to 13 residues.

This clone was found once. The chain is built from TRBV2 and TRBJ1-2, with TRBD1 as a possible D gene (6 bases). The V end was cut by 2 bases, the J end by 8 bases, with 18 bases between. The germline V gene has CDR1 SNHLY and CDR2 FYNNEI. This CDR3 spans 15 amino acids. CDR3 amino acids: CASSEFGGPREGYTF. The CDR3, as DNA: TGTGCCAGCAGTGAATTCGGGGGGCCCCGAGAAGGCTACACCTTC. The full variable domain, with the rest looked up from reference TRBV2 and TRBJ1-2, is EPEVTQTPSHQVTQMGQEVILRCVPISNHLYFYWYRQILGQKVEFLVSFYNNEISEKSEIFDDQFSVERPDGSNFTLKIRSTKLEDSAMYFCASSEFGGPREGYTFGSGTRLTVV.

CDR3 coding DNA: TGTGCCAGCAGTTTATCCTCTGGCTACACCTTC. This encodes CASSLSSGYTF. The gene calls are TRBV28 and TRBJ1-2; no definite D call. Trimming shortened V by 1 base and J by 7 bases, and 4 bases separated the two germline ends. In germline, CDR1 is MDHEN, CDR2 SYDVKM. The CDR3 extends over 11 amino acids.

The J gene is TRBJ2-7, the V gene TRBV5-1; D unresolved. Trimming took 0 bases from V and 0 from J, leaving 10 bases between them. Germline loops: CDR1 SGHRS, CDR2 YFSETQ. This CDR3 has 15 residues. The CDR3 protein is CASSLESVTSYEQYF. CDR3 nucleotide sequence: TGCGCCAGCAGCTTGGAGTCAGTCACCTCCTACGAGCAGTACTTC.

V gene TRBV6-5 combines with J gene TRBJ1-1, with D maybe TRBD1 (5 bases). This CDR3 comprises 14 residues. CDR1 and CDR2 (germline): MNHEY, SVGAGI. The V end was cut by 2 bases, the J end by 8 bases, with 15 bases between. This CDR3 reads CASSYGGRPGEAFF. CDR3 nucleotide sequence: TGTGCCAGCAGTTACGGGGGTCGGCCTGGGGAAGCTTTCTTT.

The V and J genes are TRBV4-2 and TRBJ2-4; D not certain. The CDR3 has 14 amino acids. The V end was cut by 1 base, the J end by 6 bases, with 10 bases between. Germline CDR1 reads LGHNA; CDR2 reads YNFKEQ. CDR3 DNA sequence: TGTGCCAGCAGCCAAGCGCATGGCCCAAACATTCAGTACTTC. It specifies CASSQAHGPNIQYF.

The V call is TRBV2, the J call TRBJ2-7, with 9 bases lining up with TRBD1. The germline V gene has CDR1 SNHLY and CDR2 FYNNEI. Germline trimming cut 8 bases from V and 4 bases from J; bases unmatched to any gene: 6. CDR3 length: 13 amino acids. Written as DNA, the CDR3 is TGTGCCAGCTCGGGACAGGGCGTTTACGAGCAGTACTTC. It encodes CASSGQGVYEQYF.

The CDR3 DNA follows: TGTGCCAGCTGCAGAAGGACAGGGGGTTCGATCTACGAGCAGTACTTC. Protein: CASCRRTGGSIYEQYF. The chain has TRBV21-1 and TRBJ2-7; the table's D call of TRBD1 was not tested on the DNA. TRBV21-1 is a known pseudogene. The CDR3 is 16 residues long.

This chain uses TRBV28 with TRBJ2-4; tentative D call: TRBD1 (6 bases). The CDR3 spans 15 residues. The V end was cut by 7 bases, the J end by 0 bases, with 13 bases between. Germline CDR1 and CDR2: MDHEN and SYDVKM. The CDR3 sequence: CASKRTELAKNIQYF. The CDR3 coding sequence is TGTGCCAGCAAACGGACAGAGCTAGCCAAAAACATTCAGTACTTC.

This sequence joins TRBV2 and TRBJ1-2, with no clear D. V lost 11 bases to trimming and J lost 1 base, with 17 bases between them. The CDR3 consists of 14 residues. From germline, CDR1 is SNHLY and CDR2 FYNNEI. In nucleotides, the CDR3 is TGTGCCGGGAGCGGAGCGTTCAGTAACTATGGCTACACCTTC. This encodes CAGSGAFSNYGYTF.

This chain uses TRBV28 with TRBJ1-5; D is unresolved. The CDR3 is 13 amino acids. The germline CDR1 and CDR2 sequences are MDHEN and SYDVKM. Trimming pared 2 bases from V and 7 bases from J, leaving 9 bases between. In nucleotides, the CDR3 is TGTGCCAGCAGTTTACAAAGTGGACAGCCCCAGCATTTT. Amino acids: CASSLQSGQPQHF.

The rearrangement joins TRBV7-8 to TRBJ2-1; 10 bases are a match to TRBD2. There are 19 residues in the CDR3. V was pared by 1 base and J by 2 bases, with 11 bases of the junction left unmatched. Germline V gene data show CDR1 as SGHVS and CDR2 as FQNEAQ. This CDR3 reads CASSLDEGSGRSTYNEQFF. CDR3 nucleotides: TGTGCCAGCAGCTTAGACGAGGGTAGCGGGAGGTCGACCTACAATGAGCAGTTCTTC.

The chain carries TRBV18 and TRBJ2-3, with TRBD1 identical over 9 bases. CDR3 length: 18 amino acids. Unmatched junction bases numbered 12, after V lost 3 bases and J lost 2 bases. Germline-derived CDR1 and CDR2 are KGHSH and LQKENI. The DNA for the CDR3 is TGTGCCAGCTCACCCCTCACTGGACAGGGGCTATTCACAGATACGCAGTATTTT. It translates to CASSPLTGQGLFTDTQYF. The full variable domain, its missing parts supplied by reference TRBV18 and TRBJ2-3, is NAGVMQNPRHLVRRRGQEARLRCSPMKGHSHVYWYRQLPEEGLKFMVYLQKENIIDESGMPKERFSAEFPKEGPSILRIQQVVRGDSAAYFCASSPLTGQGLFTDTQYFGPGTRLTVL.

The chain is built from TRBV6-1 and TRBJ1-5, with 7 bases matching TRBD1. Germline V gene sequence: CDR1 MNHNS, CDR2 SASEGT. The CDR3 covers 14 residues. The V and J ends lost 8 bases and 1 base, in that order; junction bases with no gene match: 5. The CDR3 DNA follows: TGTGCCAGCTTGACAGGGCAGAGCAATCAGCCCCAGCATTTT. Translating gives CASLTGQSNQPQHF.

The rearrangement links TRBV11-3 to TRBJ2-2, with TRBD1 matching 9 bases. This CDR3 is built from 17 residues. The V gene end was trimmed by 5 bases and the J gene end by 5 bases; junction bases not matched to a gene: 12. From germline, CDR1 is SGHNT and CDR2 YENEEA. CDR3 in DNA: TGTGCCAGCAGCCGGGGGGCTACAGGGGGCTCGACCGGGGAGCTGTTTTTT. Protein product: CASSRGATGGSTGELFF. Full variable domain (remainder filled in from reference TRBV11-3 and TRBJ2-2): EAGVVQSPRYKIIEKKQPVAFWCNPISGHNTLYWYLQNLGQGPELLIRYENEEAVDDSQLPKDRFSAERLKGVDSTLKIQPAELGDSAVYLCASSRGATGGSTGELFFGEGSRLTVL.

V gene TRBV7-9 combines with J gene TRBJ2-5, with 8 bases fitting TRBD2. The CDR3 spans 15 residues. V lost 3 bases and J lost 1; bases outside the gene matches: 4. Per the germline V gene, CDR1 is SEHNR and CDR2 is FQNEAQ (reference sequence). This chain's CDR3 is CASSFPAGGQETQYF. CDR3 bases: TGTGCCAGCAGCTTCCCGGCGGGGGGCCAAGAGACCCAGTACTTC. The full variable domain, its missing parts supplied by reference TRBV7-9 and TRBJ2-5, is DTGVSQNPRHKITKRGQNVTFRCDPISEHNRLYWYRQTLGQGPEFLTYFQNEAQLEKSRLLSDRFSAERPKGSFSTLEIQRTEQGDSAMYLCASSFPAGGQETQYFGPGTRLLVL.

The chain links TRBV7-2 to TRBJ2-7; 8 nucleotides agree with TRBD1. There are 14 residues in the CDR3. CDR1 is SGHTA and CDR2 is FQGNSA in the germline V gene. Losses at the gene ends were 5 bases for V and 3 bases for J; bases not matched to a gene: 6. The CDR3 region has the DNA TGTGCCAGCAGCGTCTCCGGGACAGGCTACGAGCAGTACTTC. Protein product: CASSVSGTGYEQYF.

This clone has a single count. CDR3 sequence (DNA): TGTGCCAGCAGTTTATCCGTCGACCCCTTCAACGAGCAGTACTTC. This gives the protein CASSLSVDPFNEQYF. The chain employs TRBV27 and TRBJ2-5, with D unclear. Near its end, the DNA agrees better with TRBJ2-7, so the J call may be wrong. The germline gives CDR1 MNHEY, CDR2 SMNVEV (reference sequence). The CDR3 extends over 15 amino acids.

The V and J genes are TRBV28 and TRBJ1-2; 7 positions match TRBD1. Germline-derived CDR1 and CDR2 are MDHEN and SYDVKM. This CDR3 contains 13 residues. Trimming cost V 4 bases and J 2 bases; bases outside gene matches: 1. The CDR3 loop reads CASSWDRNYGYTF. The CDR3 DNA reads TGTGCCAGCAGTTGGGACAGAAACTATGGCTACACCTTC.

CDR3 protein: CASSPRAVNTEAFF. The CDR3 bases are TGTGCCAGCAGCCCCCGGGCAGTTAACACTGAAGCTTTCTTT. The rearrangement uses TRBV9 and TRBJ1-1; no reliable D call. CDR1 and CDR2 (germline): SGDLS, YYNGEE. This CDR3 has 14 residues. V shed 4 bases and J shed 2 bases, with 12 bases lying between them.

This clone appeared a few times. The gene calls are TRBV19 and TRBJ1-5; a possible D gene is TRBD1 (6 bases). CDR3 length: 16 residues. V was pared by 5 bases and J by 9 bases, with 23 bases between. Germline loops: CDR1 LNHDA, CDR2 SQIVND (reference sequence). The CDR3 loop reads CASSATGLRLGGPQHF. The CDR3 bases are TGTGCCAGTAGTGCGACAGGACTCCGTTTAGGGGGGCCCCAGCATTTT.

The chain recombines TRBV6-5 with TRBJ1-5; unclear D gene. Per germline, CDR1 MNHEY and CDR2 SVGAGI. The CDR3 spans 13 residues. Trimming removed 8 bases at V and 4 bases at J, with 12 bases between. The CDR3 protein is CASWGGKNQPQHF. CDR3 coding DNA: TGTGCCAGCTGGGGAGGGAAAAATCAGCCCCAGCATTTT.

The sample holds one count of this clone. The V and J genes are TRBV27 and TRBJ2-5; the match to TRBD2 covers 9 bases. Germline V lookup: CDR1 MNHEY, CDR2 SMNVEV (reference sequence). This CDR3 is 14 amino acids long. After removal of 5 bases from V and 5 bases from J, the junction contained 6 bases not matched to a gene. The CDR3: CASSRASGMETQYF. CDR3 nucleotide sequence: TGTGCCAGCAGTCGGGCTAGCGGGATGGAGACCCAGTACTTC.

The gene calls are TRBV28 and TRBJ1-2, with 7 bases lining up with TRBD1. The V gene end was trimmed by 6 bases and the J gene end by 4 bases; junction bases not matched to a gene: 11. Germline-derived CDR1 and CDR2 are MDHEN and SYDVKM. CDR3 length: 15 residues. CDR3 in DNA: TGTGCCAGCAGCCGCCGGACAGGAAAAGGCTATGGCTACACCTTC. This gives the protein CASSRRTGKGYGYTF.

The chain has TRBV4-1 and TRBJ2-2; 13 bases match TRBD2. J lost 5 bases, V lost 1 base, and 7 bases had no gene match. Germline values: CDR1 MGHRA, CDR2 YSYEKL. The CDR3 has 18 residues. The CDR3 DNA reads TGCGCCAGCAGCCAAGCTGGACTAGCGGGAGCGGGGACCGGGGAGCTGTTTTTT. It is translated as CASSQAGLAGAGTGELFF.

The gene calls are TRBV6-5 and TRBJ1-2; D gene uncertain. The V gene's germline CDR1 is MNHEY and CDR2 SVGAGI. V dropped 4 bases and J dropped 4 bases, with 10 bases sitting between them. The CDR3 has 13 residues. The CDR3 is CASSSDLLYGYTF. For the CDR3, the DNA is TGTGCCAGCAGTTCAGACCTGCTCTATGGCTACACCTTC.

This chain links TRBV7-9 with TRBJ2-7, with D unresolved. Deletions cut 0 bases from V and 2 bases from J, with 11 bases between. The CDR3 has 15 amino acids. Germline CDR1 and CDR2: SEHNR and FQNEAQ (reference sequence). This chain's CDR3 is CASSLAPAATYEQYF. The CDR3 DNA reads TGTGCCAGCAGCTTAGCACCCGCGGCTACCTACGAGCAGTACTTC.